Listed here are 29 T cell receptor beta chains from one sample, sequenced in a study of blood T cells in healthy people across ages. Combining a sample-barcoded 5' primer with a J-beta primer mix, a second PCR ran for roughly 6 to 12 cycles. TCRdb reprocessed the 5' RACE reads with MiXCR, giving one entry per CDR3 protein. The sample has 1.6 million or so distinct CDR3 sequences, around 36% seen once. The sequenced material came from blood. The receptor source for this set is a woman between 25 and 40 years old in good health.

This chain joins TRBV10-3 and TRBJ1-1, with D maybe TRBD1 (5 bases). V was pared by 3 bases and J by 1 base, with 9 bases between. This CDR3 is 14 amino acids long. Germline loops: CDR1 ENHRY, CDR2 SYGVKD. The CDR3 loop reads CAISDPGENTEAFF. CDR3 bases: TGTGCCATCAGTGACCCGGGGGAGAACACTGAAGCTTTCTTT.

The chain uses TRBV20-1 and TRBJ2-3, with 8 bases lining up with TRBD2. The CDR3 runs to 16 residues. V lost 1 base, J lost 6 bases, and 12 bases stayed unmatched. Germline-derived CDR1 and CDR2 are DFQATT and SNEGSKA (reference sequence). The CDR3 sequence is CSARGVLAGQGDTQYF. The DNA of the CDR3 is TGCAGTGCTAGAGGGGTCCTAGCGGGCCAGGGGGATACGCAGTATTTT.

This sequence joins TRBV10-3 and TRBJ2-5, with TRBD1 identical over 8 bases. Germline values: CDR1 ENHRY, CDR2 SYGVKD. The CDR3 is 12 residues long. J gave up 5 bases and V 11 bases, and 7 bases lay outside the gene matches. The DNA of the CDR3 is TGTGCCGGACCAGGGGGCAGTGAGACCCAGTACTTC. This encodes CAGPGGSETQYF.

This clonotype has only a few counts. The CDR3 here is CASSYPERLNTEAFF. CDR3 nucleotide sequence: TGTGCCAGCAGTTACCCCGAGAGGCTGAACACTGAAGCTTTCTTT. The chain recombines TRBV6-2 or TRBV6-3 with TRBJ1-1; D not certain. V was cut by 2 bases and J by 0 bases, with 10 bases left in between. This CDR3 is 15 amino acids long. The germline V gene encodes CDR1 MNHEY and CDR2 SVGEGT.

The rearrangement links TRBV5-1 to TRBJ2-1; 13 bases are shared with TRBD2. Germline CDR1 SGHRS, CDR2 YFSETQ. V trimming: 3 bases; J trimming: 1 base; junction bases outside the gene matches: 4. The CDR3 runs to 17 residues. The CDR3 sequence is CASSYLLAGGSYNEQFF. In nucleotides, the CDR3 is TGCGCCAGCAGCTACCTACTAGCGGGGGGGTCCTACAATGAGCAGTTCTTC. The variable domain in full, completed from reference TRBV5-1 and TRBJ2-1, reads KAGVTQTPRYLIKTRGQQVTLSCSPISGHRSVSWYQQTPGQGLQFLFEYFSETQRNKGNFPGRFSGRQFSNSRSEMNVSTLELGDSALYLCASSYLLAGGSYNEQFFGPGTRLTVL.

The chain has TRBV7-2 and TRBJ2-1; 8 nucleotides align to TRBD2. Germline V CDR1 and CDR2: SGHTA, FQGNSA. CDR3 length: 20 residues. V lost 2 bases and J lost 0; bases outside the gene matches: 15. CDR3 in amino acids: CASSLLRRAGDRSSYNEQFF. The CDR3 nucleotides read TGTGCCAGCAGCTTACTCAGGAGAGCGGGGGACCGAAGCTCCTACAATGAGCAGTTCTTC.

This chain joins TRBV7-2 and TRBJ1-1; 9 bases align to TRBD1. Germline values: CDR1 SGHTA, CDR2 FQGNSA. J was trimmed by 4 bases and V by 3 bases; bases with no gene match: 3. This CDR3 contains 14 residues. DNA for the CDR3: TGTGCCAGCAGCTTCGGGACAGGGACCACTGAAGCTTTCTTT. This translates into CASSFGTGTTEAFF.

This clonotype was counted only a few times. This chain joins TRBV5-1 and TRBJ1-2, with a weak D call TRBD1 (5 bases). V lost 0 bases and J lost 4, with 19 bases in between. Germline V lookup: CDR1 SGHRS, CDR2 YFSETQ. The length of the CDR3 is 17 residues. The CDR3 bases are TGCGCCAGCAGCTTGGATTTCGGTGGGGCAGGAGGCTATGGCTACACCTTC. It encodes CASSLDFGGAGGYGYTF.

This rearrangement joins TRBV20-1 to TRBJ1-1; D is possibly TRBD1 (6 bases). CDR1 is DFQATT and CDR2 is SNEGSKA in the germline V gene (reference sequence). The length of the CDR3 is 15 residues. The V gene lost 1 base and the J gene lost 5 bases, with 17 bases spanning the gap. CDR3 protein: CSARVLGAQGTEAFF. The CDR3 DNA reads TGCAGTGCTAGAGTGCTGGGGGCGCAGGGAACTGAAGCTTTCTTT.

The V and J genes are TRBV6-1 and TRBJ1-1; a possible D gene is TRBD1 (5 bases). Germline values: CDR1 MNHNS, CDR2 SASEGT. The CDR3 loop spans 14 amino acids. The ends were cut back, 3 bases at V and 5 bases at J, with 13 bases in the middle. The CDR3 coding sequence is TGTGCCAGCAGTGATTTTAGCAGGGAAACTGAAGCTTTCTTT. It encodes CASSDFSRETEAFF.

The CDR3 DNA reads TGTGCCAGCAGCTTAACGACGGATGGTGGCTTCTCTGGGGCCAACGTCCTGACTTTC. Translated: CASSLTTDGGFSGANVLTF. The chain recombines TRBV7-3 with TRBJ2-6; no clear D gene. V lost 0 bases and J 0 bases, leaving 15 bases between the germline ends. Germline values: CDR1 SGHTA, CDR2 FQGTGA. This CDR3 comprises 19 residues.

This chain uses TRBV20-1 with TRBJ2-3; D remains ambiguous. The CDR3 has 14 residues. The ends were cut back, 0 bases at V and 3 bases at J, with 10 bases in the middle. Germline assignment: CDR1 DFQATT and CDR2 SNEGSKA (reference sequence). The CDR3 nucleotides read TGCAGTGCTAGAGATGAGTTTGGGACAGATACGCAGTATTTT. It is translated as CSARDEFGTDTQYF.

The genes are TRBV4-1 and TRBJ2-1; no definite D call. CDR1 is MGHRA, CDR2 YSYEKL, per germline. V shed 0 bases and J shed 11 bases, with 11 bases lying between them. The CDR3 is 13 residues long. CDR3: CASSQEPFNQQFF. DNA of the CDR3: TGCGCCAGCAGCCAAGAGCCCTTTAACCAGCAGTTCTTC.

V usage is TRBV6-4 and J usage is TRBJ2-3; TRBD2 might be the D (6 bases). V dropped 3 bases and J dropped 6 bases, with 13 bases sitting between them. This CDR3 comprises 14 residues. Germline loops: CDR1 MRHNA, CDR2 SNTAGT. This CDR3 reads CASSEMGGRDTQYF. DNA of the CDR3: TGTGCCAGCAGTGAAATGGGGGGTCGGGATACGCAGTATTTT.

This clonotype was recorded at least ten times. The chain employs TRBV3-1 and TRBJ1-6; D possibly corresponds to TRBD1 (6 bases). The CDR3 consists of 15 residues. V was shortened by 3 bases and J by 5 bases, with 11 bases between the two germline ends. CDR1 and CDR2 from the germline V gene are LGHDT and YNNKEL (reference sequence). CDR3 amino acids: CASSHGDRNNSPLHF. The CDR3 DNA sequence: TGTGCCAGCAGCCATGGAGACAGGAATAATTCACCCCTCCACTTT. The whole variable domain, filled in from reference TRBV3-1 and TRBJ1-6, reads DTAVSQTPKYLVTQMGNDKSIKCEQNLGHDTMYWYKQDSKKFLKIMFSYNNKELIINETVPNRFSPKSPDKAHLNLHINSLELGDSAVYFCASSHGDRNNSPLHFGNGTRLTVT.

The chain recombines TRBV7-2 with TRBJ1-2; 8 positions match TRBD1. V lost 4 bases, J lost 8 bases, and 12 bases stayed unmatched. The CDR3 contains 15 residues. CDR1 is SGHTA and CDR2 is FQGNSA in the germline V gene. CDR3 residues: CASSSGTGGVGGYTF. The CDR3 DNA is TGTGCCAGCAGCTCCGGGACAGGAGGGGTTGGAGGCTACACCTTC.

The chain couples TRBV11-2 to TRBJ1-2; possible D gene TRBD1, 6 bases. The CDR3 is made up of 16 amino acids. The germline V gene has CDR1 SGHAT and CDR2 FQNNGV. V was cut by 2 bases and J by 5 bases, with 18 bases left in between. CDR3 sequence reads: CASSLHGQGSVYGYTF. DNA for the CDR3: TGTGCCAGCAGCTTACACGGCCAGGGGTCGGTTTATGGCTACACCTTC.

The table lists this clonotype with a count of one. The gene calls are TRBV20-1 and TRBJ1-1; 8 positions match TRBD1. The CDR3 spans 14 residues. V lost 5 bases and J lost 5; bases outside the gene matches: 10. The germline V gene encodes CDR1 DFQATT and CDR2 SNEGSKA (reference sequence). In DNA, the CDR3 is TGCAGTGCTCCCAGACAGGGGCAGGGGACTGAAGCTTTCTTT. Translated, it gives CSAPRQGQGTEAFF.

This clonotype has more than one count but fewer than ten. The V and J genes are TRBV28 and TRBJ2-1, with TRBD1 identical over 7 bases. The ends lost 4 bases at V and 5 bases at J; junction bases unmatched: 8. Germline loops: CDR1 MDHEN, CDR2 SYDVKM. CDR3 length: 15 amino acids. Here the CDR3 reads CASSSGQEPNNEQFF. DNA of the CDR3: TGTGCCAGCAGTTCCGGACAGGAACCAAACAATGAGCAGTTCTTC.

The chain combines TRBV7-9 with TRBJ2-2, with a weak D call TRBD2 (6 bases). The CDR3 contains 15 residues. The germline CDR1 and CDR2 sequences are SEHNR and FQNEAQ (reference sequence). CDR3 nucleotide sequence: TGTACCGCAGCTTTTGGAGGGTACACCACCGGGGAGCTGTTTTTT. Protein sequence: CTAAFGGYTTGELFF.

The chain uses TRBV10-3 and TRBJ2-6; possibly TRBD1 or TRBD2 for D (5 bases each). CDR3 length: 17 amino acids. Germline values: CDR1 ENHRY, CDR2 SYGVKD. Trimming cost V 0 bases and J 2 bases, with 11 bases left between them. The CDR3 bases are TGTGCCATCAGTGAGTCGGGTCTGGGGGCTGGGGCCAACGTCCTGACTTTC. Protein product: CAISESGLGAGANVLTF.

At least ten counts were recorded for this clonotype. The chain couples TRBV4-1 to TRBJ2-3; 10 bases fit TRBD2. CDR1 is MGHRA and CDR2 is YSYEKL in the germline V gene. This CDR3 region has 18 residues. J gave up 6 bases and V 3 bases, and 15 bases lay outside the gene matches. DNA for the CDR3: TGCGCCAGCAGCCAGGCTCCGGGACTAGCGTCTGCAATGGATACGCAGTATTTT. This translates into CASSQAPGLASAMDTQYF.

This clonotype was detected many times. V usage is TRBV20-1 and J usage is TRBJ1-1; D not certain. Looked up from germline, CDR1 is DFQATT and CDR2 is SNEGSKA (reference sequence). CDR3 length equals 14 residues. V was cut by 6 bases and J by 2 bases, with 16 bases left in between. CDR3 DNA: TGCAGTGCCCAGGAAACACAGCGAAACACTGAAGCTTTCTTT. It specifies CSAQETQRNTEAFF.

This clonotype appeared many times. The chain has TRBV25-1 and TRBJ2-7; D gene unclear. Trimming stripped 3 bases from V and 3 bases from J, with 9 bases between. The CDR3 covers 13 residues. The germline CDR1 and CDR2 sequences are MGHDK and SYGVNS. The CDR3 sequence: CASSETDGYEQYF. The CDR3 region has the DNA TGTGCCAGCAGTGAGACCGACGGCTACGAGCAGTACTTC.

V and J are TRBV3-1 and TRBJ2-7, with 10 bases aligning to TRBD2. The J call could be wrong; TRBJ2-5 is a better fit for the DNA end. CDR1 LGHDT and CDR2 YNNKEL come from the germline V gene (reference sequence). CDR3 length: 16 residues. CDR3 residues: CASSQGVAGGGETQYF. For the CDR3, the DNA is TGTGCCAGCAGCCAAGGAGTAGCGGGGGGAGGGGAGACCCAGTACTTC.

There are a few counts of this clonotype. This chain joins TRBV5-6 and TRBJ1-2, with no clear D. The V and J ends lost 4 bases and 4 bases respectively, with 11 bases between them. The germline V gene encodes CDR1 SGHDT and CDR2 YYEEEE. The CDR3 runs to 13 residues. The CDR3 coding sequence is TGTGCCAGCAGCACCGGCAGCGTCTATGGCTACACCTTC. It is translated as CASSTGSVYGYTF.

The V call is TRBV7-7, the J call TRBJ2-1; D unresolved. Trimming took off 4 bases at V and 6 bases at J, with 10 bases between the two ends. This CDR3 has 13 residues. The germline CDR1 and CDR2 sequences are SSHAT and FNYEAQ (reference sequence). CDR3 coding DNA: TGTGCCAGCAGCTCGTCACTGGGCAATGAGCAGTTCTTC. Protein: CASSSSLGNEQFF.

This clonotype showed up many times. A junction end diverges from the germline sequence, so it may reflect a read error. The rearrangement links TRBV5-1 to TRBJ2-1; 12 nucleotides line up with TRBD1. CDR1 and CDR2 from the germline V gene are SGHRS and YFSETQ. The CDR3 consists of 15 residues. In nucleotides, the CDR3 is TGTGCCAGCAGTCCGGGACAGGGGGCGTACAATGAGCAGTTCTTC. It translates to CASSPGQGAYNEQFF.

This clonotype showed up just a few times. The CDR3 region has the DNA TGTGCCAGCAGTTTAAAGGTATCCGGGGTGGACCCCTACGAGCAGTACTTC. It is translated as CASSLKVSGVDPYEQYF. V usage is TRBV12-3 or TRBV12-4 and J usage is TRBJ2-7; a weak D match, TRBD2 (5 bases). V dropped 2 bases and J dropped 2 bases, with 19 bases sitting between them. CDR3 length: 17 amino acids.